Shown below are 4 T cell receptor beta chains from a single sample sequenced in a study of CD8 T cells in ankylosing spondylitis (dated by TCRdb to about 2017). Libraries were made using 5' RACE. The instrument was an Illumina HiSeq 2500. Using fastp at Q25 and MiXCR, TCRdb reprocessed the public reads and kept productive beta chains. For every CDR3 protein sequence, its rows merge into one entry that carries the most common genes and DNA. This sample is represented by roughly 180,000 distinct CDR3 sequences; around 8.9% of them were singletons. The top ten hold roughly 16% of the sample. Material for sequencing was blood, either unsorted or a sorted T cell fraction (not recorded which). The receptors come from a female donor with ankylosing spondylitis or in good health (not recorded which).

V is TRBV12-3 or TRBV12-4 and J is TRBJ2-7; D tentatively reads TRBD1 or TRBD2 (5 bases each). The V gene lost 5 bases and the J gene lost 4 bases, with 24 bases spanning the gap. This CDR3 comprises 17 residues. In DNA, the CDR3 is TGTGCCAGCAGTCCCAGGGTGACCCCGAGGGTGTCTTACGAGCAGTACTTC. It codes for CASSPRVTPRVSYEQYF.

The chain carries TRBV4-3 and TRBJ2-7; 11 bases match TRBD2. The germline V gene has CDR1 LGHNA and CDR2 YSLEER. The ends lost 3 bases at V and 3 bases at J; junction bases unmatched: 4. The CDR3 contains 15 residues. The CDR3 loop reads CASSHGTSGSYEQYF. CDR3 coding DNA: TGCGCCAGCAGCCACGGGACTAGCGGCAGCTACGAGCAGTACTTC.

V usage is TRBV27 and J usage is TRBJ1-1, with 8 bases aligning to TRBD1. The CDR3 has 14 residues. From germline, CDR1 is MNHEY and CDR2 SMNVEV (reference sequence). V lost 5 bases to trimming and J lost 6 bases; unmatched junction nucleotides: 8. CDR3 nucleotides: TGTGCCAGCAGTCAGGACAGGGTTCTTCCTGAAGCTTTCTTT. Translated, it gives CASSQDRVLPEAFF.

This clonotype was observed at least ten times. The rearrangement uses TRBV9 and TRBJ2-4; no firm D call. The CDR3 has 13 amino acids. Germline lookup yields CDR1 SGDLS and CDR2 YYNGEE. The V end was cut by 0 bases, the J end by 8 bases, with 9 bases between. CDR3 residues: CASSVDSYDIQYF. CDR3 in DNA: TGTGCCAGCAGCGTAGACAGTTATGACATTCAGTACTTC.